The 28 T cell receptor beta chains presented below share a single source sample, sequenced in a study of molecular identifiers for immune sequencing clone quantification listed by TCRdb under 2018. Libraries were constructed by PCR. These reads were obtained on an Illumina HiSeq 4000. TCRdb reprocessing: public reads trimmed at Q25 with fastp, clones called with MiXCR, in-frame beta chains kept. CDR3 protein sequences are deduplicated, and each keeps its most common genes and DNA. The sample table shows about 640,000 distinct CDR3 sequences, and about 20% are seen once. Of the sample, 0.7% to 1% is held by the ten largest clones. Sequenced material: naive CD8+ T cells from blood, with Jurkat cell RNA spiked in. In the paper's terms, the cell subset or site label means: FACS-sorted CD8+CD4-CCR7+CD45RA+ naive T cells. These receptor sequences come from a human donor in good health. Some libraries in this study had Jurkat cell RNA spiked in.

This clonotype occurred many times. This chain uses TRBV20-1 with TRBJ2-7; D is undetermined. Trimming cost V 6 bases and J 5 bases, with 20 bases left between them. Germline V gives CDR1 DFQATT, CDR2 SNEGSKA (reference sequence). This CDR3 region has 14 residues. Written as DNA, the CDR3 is TGCAGTGCCCCCAGTGGCGTGTTGTTGGACGAGCAGTACTTC. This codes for CSAPSGVLLDEQYF.

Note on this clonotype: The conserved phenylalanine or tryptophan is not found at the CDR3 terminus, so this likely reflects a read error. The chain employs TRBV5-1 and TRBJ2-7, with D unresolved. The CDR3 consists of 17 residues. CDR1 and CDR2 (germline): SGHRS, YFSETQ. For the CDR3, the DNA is TGCGCCAGCGGCTTGGAACCCTCTGGGTTAGCCCCCTACGAGCAGTACTCC. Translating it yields CASGLEPSGLAPYEQYS.

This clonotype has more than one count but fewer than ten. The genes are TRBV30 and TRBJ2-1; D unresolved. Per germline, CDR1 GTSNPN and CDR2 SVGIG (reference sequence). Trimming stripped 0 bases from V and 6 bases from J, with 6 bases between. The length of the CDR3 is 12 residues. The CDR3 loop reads CAWSVHSNEQFF. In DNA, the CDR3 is TGTGCCTGGAGTGTACACAGCAATGAGCAGTTCTTC.

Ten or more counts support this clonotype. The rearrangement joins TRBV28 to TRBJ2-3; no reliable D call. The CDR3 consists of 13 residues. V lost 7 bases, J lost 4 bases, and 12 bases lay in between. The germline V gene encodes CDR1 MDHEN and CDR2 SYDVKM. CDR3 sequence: CASMANFPDTQYF. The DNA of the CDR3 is TGTGCCAGCATGGCTAATTTTCCAGATACGCAGTATTTT.

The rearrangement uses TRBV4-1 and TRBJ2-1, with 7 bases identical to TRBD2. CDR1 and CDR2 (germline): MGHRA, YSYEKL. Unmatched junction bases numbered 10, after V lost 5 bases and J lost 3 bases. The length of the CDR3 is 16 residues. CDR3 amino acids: CASSGHGGDYYNEQFF. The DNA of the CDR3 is TGCGCCAGCAGCGGCCATGGCGGGGACTACTACAATGAGCAGTTCTTC.

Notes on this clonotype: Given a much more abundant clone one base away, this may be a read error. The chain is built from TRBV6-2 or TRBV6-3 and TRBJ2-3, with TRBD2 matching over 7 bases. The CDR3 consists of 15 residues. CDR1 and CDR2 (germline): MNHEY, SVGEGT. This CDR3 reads CASSYGTIYTDTQFF. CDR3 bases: TGTGCCAGCAGTTACGGGACTATCTACACAGATACGCAGTTTTTT.

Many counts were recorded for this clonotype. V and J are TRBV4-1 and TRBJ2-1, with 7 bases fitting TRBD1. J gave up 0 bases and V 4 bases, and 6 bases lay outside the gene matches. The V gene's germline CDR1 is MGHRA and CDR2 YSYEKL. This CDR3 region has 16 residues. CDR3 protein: CASSPLQGFSYNEQFF. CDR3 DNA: TGCGCCAGCAGCCCGTTACAGGGGTTCTCCTACAATGAGCAGTTCTTC.

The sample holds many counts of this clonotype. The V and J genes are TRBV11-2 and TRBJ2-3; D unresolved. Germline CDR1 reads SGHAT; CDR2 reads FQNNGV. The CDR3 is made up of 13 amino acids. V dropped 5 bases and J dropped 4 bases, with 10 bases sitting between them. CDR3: CASSEIRSDTQYF. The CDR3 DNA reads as TGTGCCAGCAGCGAGATTCGGTCAGATACGCAGTATTTT.

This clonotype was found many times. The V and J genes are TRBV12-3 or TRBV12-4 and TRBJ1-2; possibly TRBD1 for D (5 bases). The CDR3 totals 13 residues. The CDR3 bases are TGTGCTACTCCCGAGGGGAACCGACGCGGCTACACCTTC. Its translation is CATPEGNRRGYTF.

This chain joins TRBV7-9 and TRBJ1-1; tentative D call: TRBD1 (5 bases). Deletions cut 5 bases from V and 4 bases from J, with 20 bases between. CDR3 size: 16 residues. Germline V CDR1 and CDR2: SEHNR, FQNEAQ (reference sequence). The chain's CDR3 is CASSPGTRGLGTEAFF. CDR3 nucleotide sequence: TGTGCCAGCAGCCCCGGAACCCGGGGCTTGGGCACTGAAGCTTTCTTT.

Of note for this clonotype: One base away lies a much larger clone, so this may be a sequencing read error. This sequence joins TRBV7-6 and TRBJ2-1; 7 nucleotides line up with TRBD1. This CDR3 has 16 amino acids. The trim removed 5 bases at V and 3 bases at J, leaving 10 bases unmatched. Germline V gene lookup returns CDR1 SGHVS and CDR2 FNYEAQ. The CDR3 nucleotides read TGTGCCAGCAGCCCGTTAGGGACAGATCACTACAATGAGCAGTTCTTC. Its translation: CASSPLGTDHYNEQFF.

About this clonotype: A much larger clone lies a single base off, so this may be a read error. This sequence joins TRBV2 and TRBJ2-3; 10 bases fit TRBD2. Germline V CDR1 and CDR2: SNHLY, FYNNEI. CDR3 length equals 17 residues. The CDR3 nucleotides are TGTGCCAGCATTCCCAGTCGGACTAGCGGTAGCACAGATGCGCAGTATTTT. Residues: CASIPSRTSGSTDAQYF.

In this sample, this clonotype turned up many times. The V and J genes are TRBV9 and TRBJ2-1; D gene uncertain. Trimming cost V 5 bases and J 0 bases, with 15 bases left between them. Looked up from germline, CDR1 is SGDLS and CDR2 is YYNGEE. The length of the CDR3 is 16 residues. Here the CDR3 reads CASSPVSEGSYNEQFF. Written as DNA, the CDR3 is TGTGCCAGCAGTCCCGTATCCGAAGGCTCCTACAATGAGCAGTTCTTC.

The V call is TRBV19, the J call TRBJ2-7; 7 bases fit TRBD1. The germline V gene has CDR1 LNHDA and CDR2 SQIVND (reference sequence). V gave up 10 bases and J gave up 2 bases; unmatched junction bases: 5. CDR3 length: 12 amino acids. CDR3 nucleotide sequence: TGTGCCACCTCGACAGGGACCTACGAGCAGTACTTC. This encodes CATSTGTYEQYF.

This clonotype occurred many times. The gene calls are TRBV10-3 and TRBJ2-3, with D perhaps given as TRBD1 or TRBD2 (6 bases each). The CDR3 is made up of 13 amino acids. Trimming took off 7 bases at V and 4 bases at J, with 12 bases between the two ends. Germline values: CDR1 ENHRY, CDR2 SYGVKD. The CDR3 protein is CAINKEGADTQYF. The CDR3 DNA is TGTGCCATCAATAAGGAGGGGGCAGATACGCAGTATTTT.

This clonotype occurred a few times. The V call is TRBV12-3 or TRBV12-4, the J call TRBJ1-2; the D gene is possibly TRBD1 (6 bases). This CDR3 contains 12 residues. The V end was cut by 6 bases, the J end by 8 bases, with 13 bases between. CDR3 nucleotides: TGTGCCAGCAGCCCAGGGGTGGGGGGCTACACCTTC. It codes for CASSPGVGGYTF.

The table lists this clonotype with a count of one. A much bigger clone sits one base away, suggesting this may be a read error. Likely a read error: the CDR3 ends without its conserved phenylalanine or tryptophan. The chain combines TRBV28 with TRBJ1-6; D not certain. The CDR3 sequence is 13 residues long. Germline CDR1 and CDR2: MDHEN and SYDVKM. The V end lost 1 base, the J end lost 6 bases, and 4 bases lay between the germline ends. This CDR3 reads CASSLYINSPLHL. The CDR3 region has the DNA TGTGCCAGCAGTTTATATATTAATTCACCCCTCCACCTT.

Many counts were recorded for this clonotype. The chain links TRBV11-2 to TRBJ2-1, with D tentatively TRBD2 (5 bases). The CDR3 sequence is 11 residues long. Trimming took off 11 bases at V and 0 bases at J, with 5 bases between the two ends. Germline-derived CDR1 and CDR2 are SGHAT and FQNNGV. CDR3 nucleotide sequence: TGTGCCGGGAGCTCCTACAATGAGCAGTTCTTC. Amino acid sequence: CAGSSYNEQFF.

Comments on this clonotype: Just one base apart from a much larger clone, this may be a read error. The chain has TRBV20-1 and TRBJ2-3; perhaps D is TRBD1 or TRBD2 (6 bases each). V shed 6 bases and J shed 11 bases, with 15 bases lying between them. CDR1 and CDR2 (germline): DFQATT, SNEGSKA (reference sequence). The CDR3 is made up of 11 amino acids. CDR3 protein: CSAAKGGVQYF. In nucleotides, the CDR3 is TGCAGTGCCGCAAAGGGGGGTGTGCAGTATTTT.

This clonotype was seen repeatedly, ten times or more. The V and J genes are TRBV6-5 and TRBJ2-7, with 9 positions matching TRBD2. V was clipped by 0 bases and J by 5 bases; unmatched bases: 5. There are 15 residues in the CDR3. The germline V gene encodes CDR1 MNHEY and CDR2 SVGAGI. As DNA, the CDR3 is TGTGCCAGCAGTTACTCGACGGCGGGGGGGGACGAGCAGTACTTC. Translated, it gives CASSYSTAGGDEQYF.

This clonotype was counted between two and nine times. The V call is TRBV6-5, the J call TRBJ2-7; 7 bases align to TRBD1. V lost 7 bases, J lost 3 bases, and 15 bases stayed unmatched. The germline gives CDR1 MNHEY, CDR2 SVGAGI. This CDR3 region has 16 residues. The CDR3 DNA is TGTGCCAGCATCCCACACAGGGGAAACAGCGTCTACGAGCAGTACTTC. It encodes CASIPHRGNSVYEQYF.

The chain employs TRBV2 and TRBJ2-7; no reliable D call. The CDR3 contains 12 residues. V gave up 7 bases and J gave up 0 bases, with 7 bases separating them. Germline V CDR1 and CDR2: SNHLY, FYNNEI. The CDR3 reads CASTPSSYEQYF. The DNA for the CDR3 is TGTGCCAGCACTCCGAGCTCCTACGAGCAGTACTTC.

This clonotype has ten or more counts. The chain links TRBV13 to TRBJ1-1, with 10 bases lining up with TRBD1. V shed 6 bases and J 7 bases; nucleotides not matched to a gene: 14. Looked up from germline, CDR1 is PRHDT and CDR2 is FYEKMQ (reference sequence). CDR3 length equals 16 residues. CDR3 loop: CASRQTGQGRNDEAFF. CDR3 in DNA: TGTGCCAGCAGACAAACGGGACAGGGGAGGAACGATGAAGCTTTCTTT.

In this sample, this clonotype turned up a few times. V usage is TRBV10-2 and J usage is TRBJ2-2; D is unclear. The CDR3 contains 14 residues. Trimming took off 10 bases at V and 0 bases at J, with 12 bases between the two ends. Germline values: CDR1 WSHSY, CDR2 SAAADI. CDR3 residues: CAIADGPNTGELFF. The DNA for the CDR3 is TGCGCCATCGCGGACGGACCGAACACCGGGGAGCTGTTTTTT.

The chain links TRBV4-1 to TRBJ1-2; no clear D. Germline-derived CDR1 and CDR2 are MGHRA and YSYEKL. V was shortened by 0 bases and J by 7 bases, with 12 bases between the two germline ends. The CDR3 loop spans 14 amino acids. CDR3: CASSQDFRVLGYTF. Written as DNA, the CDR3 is TGCGCCAGCAGCCAAGATTTCCGCGTACTTGGCTACACCTTC.

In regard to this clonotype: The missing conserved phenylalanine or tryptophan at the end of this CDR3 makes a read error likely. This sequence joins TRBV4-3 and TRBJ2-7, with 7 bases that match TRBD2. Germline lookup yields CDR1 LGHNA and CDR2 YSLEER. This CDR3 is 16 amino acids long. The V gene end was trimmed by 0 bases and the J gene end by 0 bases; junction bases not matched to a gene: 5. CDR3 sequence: CASSQDRGLSSYEQYS. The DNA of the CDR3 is TGCGCCAGCAGCCAAGATCGGGGACTAAGCTCCTACGAGCAGTACTCC.

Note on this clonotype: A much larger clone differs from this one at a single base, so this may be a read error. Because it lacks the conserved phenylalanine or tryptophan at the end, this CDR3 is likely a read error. CDR3 loop: CASRQGATEAFV. DNA of the CDR3: TGTGCCAGTAGACAGGGGGCCACTGAAGCTTTCGTT. The V gene is TRBV19, the J gene TRBJ1-1, with 9 nucleotides matching TRBD1. The germline V gene has CDR1 LNHDA and CDR2 SQIVND (reference sequence). The junction had 0 bases not matched to a gene; V was cut back by 6 bases and J by 4 bases. The CDR3 loop spans 12 amino acids.

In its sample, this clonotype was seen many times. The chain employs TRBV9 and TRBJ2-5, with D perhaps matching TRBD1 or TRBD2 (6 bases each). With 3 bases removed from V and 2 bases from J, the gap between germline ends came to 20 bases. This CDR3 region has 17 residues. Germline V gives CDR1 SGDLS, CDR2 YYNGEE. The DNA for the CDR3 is TGTGCCAGCAGCGATAGGGGGGCAGGGCTTCTACAAGAGACCCAGTACTTC. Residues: CASSDRGAGLLQETQYF.